This passage covers 7 T cell receptor beta chains from one sample sequenced in a study of CD8 T cells in ankylosing spondylitis. TCRdb used MiXCR to reprocess the 5' RACE reads, holding one entry per CDR3 protein. The profile shows about 340,000 distinct CDR3 sequences, roughly 14% of them singletons. Sequencing input: blood, either unsorted or a sorted T cell fraction (not recorded which). The origin of the receptors is a male donor with ankylosing spondylitis or in good health (not recorded which).

The chain combines TRBV7-9 with TRBJ2-7, with a weak D call TRBD1 (6 bases). The CDR3 length is 12 residues. Trimming stripped 5 bases from V and 5 bases from J, with 10 bases between. The germline CDR1 and CDR2 sequences are SEHNR and FQNEAQ (reference sequence). Here the CDR3 reads CASSGQINEQYF. The CDR3 bases are TGTGCCAGCAGCGGACAGATCAACGAGCAGTACTTC.

The chain is built from TRBV20-1 and TRBJ2-2, with D tentatively TRBD1 or TRBD2 (6 bases each). This CDR3 has 12 residues. V was pared by 3 bases and J by 6 bases, with 8 bases between. Looked up from germline, CDR1 is DFQATT and CDR2 is SNEGSKA (reference sequence). CDR3 DNA sequence: TGCAGTGCTAGCGGGGGCCCCGGGGAGCTGTTTTTT. It specifies CSASGGPGELFF.

The rearrangement links TRBV5-6 to TRBJ2-1; TRBD2 might be the D (5 bases). Germline values: CDR1 SGHDT, CDR2 YYEEEE. Trimming removed 1 base at V and 9 bases at J, with 11 bases between. This CDR3 comprises 13 residues. The CDR3 DNA reads as TGTGCCAGCAGCTTGTGGGAGTGGAGTGAGCAGTTCTTC. This translates into CASSLWEWSEQFF.

V and J are TRBV9 and TRBJ2-5; 9 bases fit TRBD2. The V segment lost 9 bases and the J segment 5 bases; nucleotides outside the gene matches: 11. Germline loops: CDR1 SGDLS, CDR2 YYNGEE. The CDR3 consists of 14 residues. The DNA for the CDR3 is TGTGCCACCCACACTGCGGGGGGGAAGGAGACCCAGTACTTC. Protein sequence: CATHTAGGKETQYF.

This clonotype appeared a few times. This chain joins TRBV20-1 and TRBJ2-3, with D tentatively TRBD2 (6 bases). This CDR3 has 15 amino acids. Germline V gives CDR1 DFQATT, CDR2 SNEGSKA (reference sequence). Trimming took off 0 bases at V and 1 base at J, with 11 bases between the two ends. The CDR3 region is CSARDRASGTDTQYF. The CDR3 DNA follows: TGCAGTGCTAGAGATAGGGCTAGCGGCACAGATACGCAGTATTTT.

This chain uses TRBV10-3 with TRBJ1-6; 7 nucleotides agree with TRBD1. Germline V gene lookup returns CDR1 ENHRY and CDR2 SYGVKD. The CDR3 has 13 residues. J was trimmed by 5 bases and V by 8 bases; bases with no gene match: 3. The CDR3 reads CAISGTDNSPLHF. The DNA of the CDR3 is TGTGCCATCTCCGGGACAGATAATTCACCCCTCCACTTT.

This clonotype was seen a few times. The genes are TRBV5-1 and TRBJ2-2; D may be TRBD2 (5 bases). The CDR3 loop spans 15 amino acids. V was clipped by 0 bases and J by 5 bases, with 11 bases between them. Germline lookup yields CDR1 SGHRS and CDR2 YFSETQ. The CDR3 DNA follows: TGCGCCAGCAGCTTGGGACCCCGGGATACCGGGGAGCTGTTTTTT. The encoded protein is CASSLGPRDTGELFF.